This T cell receptor beta chain appears in the sequencing data of a study of blood T cell repertoires in COVID-19. Germline CDR1 reads SGHRS; CDR2 reads YFSETQ. The CDR3 is 13 residues long. V was pared by 1 base and J by 7 bases, with 12 bases between. TCRdb keeps only in-frame clones here, not all; method: immunoSEQ multiplex PCR. The repertoire holds approximately 300,000 clones, with under 95% as singletons. The sequencing sample was made of PBMCs or T cells enriched from blood (not recorded which). The chain links TRBV5-1 to TRBJ2-7, with D unclear. This TCR came from a woman under 40 who had recovered from COVID-19. The CDR3 DNA follows: TGCGCCAGCAGCTTGAACTACTTTGGGGAGCAGTACTTC. Protein product: CASSLNYFGEQYF.